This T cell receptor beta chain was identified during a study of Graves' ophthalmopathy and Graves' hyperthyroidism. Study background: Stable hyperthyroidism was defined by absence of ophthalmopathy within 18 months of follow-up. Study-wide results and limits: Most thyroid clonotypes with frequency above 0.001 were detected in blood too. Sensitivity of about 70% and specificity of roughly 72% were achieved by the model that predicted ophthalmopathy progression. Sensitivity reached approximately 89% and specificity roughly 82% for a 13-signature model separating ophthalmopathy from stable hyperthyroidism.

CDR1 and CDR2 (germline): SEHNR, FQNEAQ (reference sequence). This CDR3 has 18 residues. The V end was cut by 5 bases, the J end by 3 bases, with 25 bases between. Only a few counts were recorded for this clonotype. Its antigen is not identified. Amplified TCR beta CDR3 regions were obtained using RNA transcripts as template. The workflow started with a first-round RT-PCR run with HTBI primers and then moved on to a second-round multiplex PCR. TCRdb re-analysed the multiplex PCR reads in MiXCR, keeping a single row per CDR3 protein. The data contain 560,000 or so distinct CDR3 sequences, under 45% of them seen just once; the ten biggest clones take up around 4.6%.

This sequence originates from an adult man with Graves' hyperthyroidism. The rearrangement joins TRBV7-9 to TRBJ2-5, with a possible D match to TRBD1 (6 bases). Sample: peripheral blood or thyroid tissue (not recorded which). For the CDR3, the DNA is TGTGCCAGCAGCCCCGACAGGCGAGGGGCGCGCGGCAAAGAGACCCAGTACTTC. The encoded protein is CASSPDRRGARGKETQYF.